A selection of T cell receptor beta chains follows, all from one sample in a study of cytomegalovirus exposure and HLA in healthy donors. The repertoire was sequenced with immunoSEQ multiplex PCR; TCRdb's copy has only in-frame clones and lacks some. The table has 40,000 to 50,000 clones, approximately 68% seen once; the top ten hold 5.5% to 7%. The sample taken for sequencing was PBMCs. The receptors derive from a man aged 25-40 years in good health and CMV-seronegative. Each CDR3 is given with its conserved first and last residue. Each record gives: CDR3 DNA, CDR3 protein, D gene, clone size, V gene, J gene. D genes are given only for firm matches. Expanded clones get a size class; other rows say once, few or many, or leave the size out.

CDR3 DNA: TGTGCCAGCAGCTTGGCCGGGACAGGGGGAGGAAAACTGTTTTTT
CDR3 protein: CASSLAGTGGGKLFF
D gene: TRBD1
clone size: -
V gene: TRBV5-6
J gene: TRBJ1-4

CDR3 DNA: TGCGCCAGCAGCTCCGGACTAGCGGGAGGGAGAGCTAGCACAGATACGCAGTATTTT
CDR3 protein: CASSSGLAGGRASTDTQYF
D gene: TRBD2
clone size: -
V gene: TRBV5-1
J gene: TRBJ2-3

CDR3 DNA: TGTGCCATCAGTGAGATGAAGTTGCGGGTCCCCACCGAGCAGTACTTC
CDR3 protein: CAISEMKLRVPTEQYF
D gene: -
clone size: few
V gene: TRBV10-3
J gene: TRBJ2-7

CDR3 DNA: TGTGCCAGCAGTCCTTATGGGGAGTCGACCGGGGCCAACGTCCTGACTTTC
CDR3 protein: CASSPYGESTGANVLTF
D gene: -
clone size: few
V gene: TRBV27
J gene: TRBJ2-6

CDR3 DNA: TGTGCCACCAGCGACACCCATGGGGGCAGTTTTAGCAATCAGCCCCAGCATTTT
CDR3 protein: CATSDTHGGSFSNQPQHF
D gene: -
clone size: few
V gene: TRBV15
J gene: TRBJ1-5

CDR3 DNA: TGCGCCAGCAGCGGAAGTGCGAGGGGGCTATCACTATATGGCTACACCTTC
CDR3 protein: CASSGSARGLSLYGYTF
D gene: TRBD1
clone size: -
V gene: TRBV5-1
J gene: TRBJ1-2

CDR3 DNA: TGTGCCAGCAGTGGCCAGCAGGGAAGGGACGAGCAGTACTTC
CDR3 protein: CASSGQQGRDEQYF
D gene: -
clone size: -
V gene: TRBV6-1
J gene: TRBJ2-7

CDR3 DNA: TGCGCCAGCAGTCAGACGACGGACATGAACACTGAAGCTTTCTTT
CDR3 protein: CASSQTTDMNTEAFF
D gene: -
clone size: once
V gene: TRBV23-1
J gene: TRBJ1-1

CDR3 DNA: TGTGCCAGCAGCGGGGGGATGCGGGAGGGCCTCATGTATGAGCAGTTCTTC
CDR3 protein: CASSGGMREGLMYEQFF
D gene: TRBD2
clone size: -
V gene: TRBV5-8
J gene: TRBJ2-1

CDR3 DNA: TGCAGCGTTGAAGGAGGGTATGGCTACACCTTC
CDR3 protein: CSVEGGYGYTF
D gene: -
clone size: -
V gene: TRBV29-1
J gene: TRBJ1-2

CDR3 DNA: TGTGCCTGGAGCGTTAGGGGACTAGCGGGAGTAAATCCCGGGGAGCTGTTTTTT
CDR3 protein: CAWSVRGLAGVNPGELFF
D gene: TRBD2
clone size: -
V gene: TRBV30
J gene: TRBJ2-2

CDR3 DNA: TGTGCCAGCAGTGGTTTGACAGGGGGTGGTGGGGAGTCCCAGCATTTT
CDR3 protein: CASSGLTGGGGESQHF
D gene: TRBD1
clone size: once
V gene: TRBV6-1
J gene: TRBJ1-5

CDR3 DNA: TGCGCCAGCAGCTTGGATGGACAGGGGGTTGGAGAGACCCAGTACTTC
CDR3 protein: CASSLDGQGVGETQYF
D gene: TRBD1
clone size: few
V gene: TRBV5-1
J gene: TRBJ2-5

CDR3 DNA: TGTGCCAGCAGTGAAACTAGCTACGAGCAGTACTTC
CDR3 protein: CASSETSYEQYF
D gene: -
clone size: -
V gene: TRBV25-1
J gene: TRBJ2-7

CDR3 DNA: TGTGCCAGCAGGGAGGACAGGGTTAACTCCTACGAGCAGTACTTC
CDR3 protein: CASREDRVNSYEQYF
D gene: TRBD1
clone size: -
V gene: TRBV2
J gene: TRBJ2-7

CDR3 DNA: TGTGCCAGCAGCCAGGGTGGAGGCAATCAGCCCCAGCATTTT
CDR3 protein: CASSQGGGNQPQHF
D gene: -
clone size: once
V gene: TRBV5-4
J gene: TRBJ1-5

CDR3 DNA: TGTGCCAGCAGCCAAAACATCTACGAGCAGTACTTC
CDR3 protein: CASSQNIYEQYF
D gene: -
clone size: -
V gene: TRBV7-9
J gene: TRBJ2-7

CDR3 DNA: TGCAGCGTTGAAACCCCCGGTTTTTACGAGCAGTACTTC
CDR3 protein: CSVETPGFYEQYF
D gene: -
clone size: -
V gene: TRBV29-1
J gene: TRBJ2-7

CDR3 DNA: TGTGCCAGCAAGGCCGGGCGGGAGGGTTACAATGAGCAGTTCTTC
CDR3 protein: CASKAGREGYNEQFF
D gene: TRBD2
clone size: -
V gene: TRBV2
J gene: TRBJ2-1

CDR3 DNA: TGTGCCAGCAGCCTCGGGTCAGGGGACTATGGCTACACCTTC
CDR3 protein: CASSLGSGDYGYTF
D gene: -
clone size: few
V gene: TRBV6-5
J gene: TRBJ1-2

CDR3 DNA: TGTGCCAGCAGCTTCGACAGGGTGTACTATGGCTACACCTTC
CDR3 protein: CASSFDRVYYGYTF
D gene: TRBD1
clone size: few
V gene: TRBV7-9
J gene: TRBJ1-2

CDR3 DNA: TGTGCCAGCAGTGACGGACCGGGGGGCTATGGCTACACCTTC
CDR3 protein: CASSDGPGGYGYTF
D gene: -
clone size: -
V gene: TRBV6-4
J gene: TRBJ1-2

CDR3 DNA: TGTGCCAGCAGTTTAGGGGATCCCTCTGGAAACACCATATATTTT
CDR3 protein: CASSLGDPSGNTIYF
D gene: -
clone size: -
V gene: TRBV6-5
J gene: TRBJ1-3

CDR3 DNA: TGTGCCAGCAGGGGAGGGAACAGCAATCAGCCCCAGCATTTT
CDR3 protein: CASRGGNSNQPQHF
D gene: -
clone size: -
V gene: TRBV6-5
J gene: TRBJ1-5

CDR3 DNA: TGCGCCAGCAGCTTTACAGGGGGCTCTGGAAACACCATATATTTT
CDR3 protein: CASSFTGGSGNTIYF
D gene: TRBD1
clone size: -
V gene: TRBV5-1
J gene: TRBJ1-3

CDR3 DNA: TGCGCCAGCCATACCGGGGAATACCACACCGGGGAGCTGTTTTTT
CDR3 protein: CASHTGEYHTGELFF
D gene: -
clone size: -
V gene: TRBV4-1
J gene: TRBJ2-2

CDR3 DNA: TGTGCTAGTGGTTTGTGGCTAGCGGGAGCCGAGCAGTACTTC
CDR3 protein: CASGLWLAGAEQYF
D gene: TRBD2
clone size: -
V gene: TRBV12-5
J gene: TRBJ2-7

CDR3 DNA: TGTGCCAGCAGCGCCTCGCGGGATATCACAGATACGCAGTATTTT
CDR3 protein: CASSASRDITDTQYF
D gene: -
clone size: -
V gene: TRBV7-9
J gene: TRBJ2-3

CDR3 DNA: TGCGCCAGCAGCCAAGAAGGAACAGGGTCTAACTATGGCTACACCTTC
CDR3 protein: CASSQEGTGSNYGYTF
D gene: -
clone size: -
V gene: TRBV4-1
J gene: TRBJ1-2

CDR3 DNA: TGTGCCAGCAGCCCACAACTAGCGGGAGGGATCCTGAGGTACGAGCAGTACTTC
CDR3 protein: CASSPQLAGGILRYEQYF
D gene: TRBD2
clone size: -
V gene: TRBV7-9
J gene: TRBJ2-7

CDR3 DNA: TGTGCCTGGAGTGTAAACAGGGTGGCCGAGCAGTACTTC
CDR3 protein: CAWSVNRVAEQYF
D gene: -
clone size: once
V gene: TRBV30
J gene: TRBJ2-7

CDR3 DNA: TGTGCCAGCAGCTTGTGGCGACAGGGGCCAGGAAACACCATATATTTT
CDR3 protein: CASSLWRQGPGNTIYF
D gene: TRBD1
clone size: -
V gene: TRBV5-6
J gene: TRBJ1-3

CDR3 DNA: TGTGCCAGCAGTTCCGGGGGTGTGGCGGGGAATGCCTACGAGCAGTACTTC
CDR3 protein: CASSSGGVAGNAYEQYF
D gene: -
clone size: -
V gene: TRBV27
J gene: TRBJ2-7

CDR3 DNA: TGCGCCAGCAGCAGCGAAAGCGGGAGCTCCCGCAATGAGCAGTTCTTC
CDR3 protein: CASSSESGSSRNEQFF
D gene: TRBD2
clone size: once
V gene: TRBV5-1
J gene: TRBJ2-1

CDR3 DNA: TGTGCCAGCAGTTACTCCGCGGGGGGCTACGAGCAGTACTTC
CDR3 protein: CASSYSAGGYEQYF
D gene: TRBD2
clone size: -
V gene: TRBV6-5
J gene: TRBJ2-7

CDR3 DNA: TGTGCCAGCAGCTGGCGACTAGCGGGGGATGAGCAGTTCTTC
CDR3 protein: CASSWRLAGDEQFF
D gene: TRBD2
clone size: -
V gene: TRBV5-4
J gene: TRBJ2-1

CDR3 DNA: TGTGCCAGCAGGGGGGGTTCGACAGATACGCAGTATTTT
CDR3 protein: CASRGGSTDTQYF
D gene: -
clone size: -
V gene: TRBV6-1
J gene: TRBJ2-3

CDR3 DNA: TGTGCCAGTAGTACCCTACAGGGTCCGAACACTGAAGCTTTCTTT
CDR3 protein: CASSTLQGPNTEAFF
D gene: -
clone size: -
V gene: TRBV19
J gene: TRBJ1-1

CDR3 DNA: TGTGCCAGCAGCGGGACAGGGGGCACAGATACGCAGTATTTT
CDR3 protein: CASSGTGGTDTQYF
D gene: TRBD1
clone size: -
V gene: TRBV7-2
J gene: TRBJ2-3

CDR3 DNA: TGTGCCAGCAGCCCAGGGGGGCTAGCGGGAAGCACAGATACGCAGTATTTT
CDR3 protein: CASSPGGLAGSTDTQYF
D gene: TRBD2
clone size: few
V gene: TRBV5-4
J gene: TRBJ2-3

CDR3 DNA: TGTGCCATCAGTGAGTCGAGGGGCGGGGGGATAGGAGAGACCCAGTACTTC
CDR3 protein: CAISESRGGGIGETQYF
D gene: TRBD2
clone size: -
V gene: TRBV10-3
J gene: TRBJ2-5

CDR3 DNA: TGTGCCATCAGTGAGGGACAGGCGGCAACCGGCACAACTAATGAAAAACTGTTTTTT
CDR3 protein: CAISEGQAATGTTNEKLFF
D gene: TRBD1
clone size: -
V gene: TRBV10-3
J gene: TRBJ1-4

CDR3 DNA: TGTGCCAGCAGCAAAGTGGCTAGCGGGAAGAGCACAGATACGCAGTATTTT
CDR3 protein: CASSKVASGKSTDTQYF
D gene: -
clone size: -
V gene: TRBV21-1
J gene: TRBJ2-3

CDR3 DNA: TGTGCCAGCAGTTTAGACTTGACAGGGAACACTGAAGCTTTCTTT
CDR3 protein: CASSLDLTGNTEAFF
D gene: -
clone size: -
V gene: TRBV27
J gene: TRBJ1-1

CDR3 DNA: TGTGCCAGCACGCTGGGTGAGACAGGGTCGACCTACACCTTC
CDR3 protein: CASTLGETGSTYTF
D gene: TRBD1
clone size: -
V gene: TRBV6-1
J gene: TRBJ1-2